This T cell receptor beta chain was sequenced during a study of graft-versus-host responses after intestinal transplantation. The CDR3 loop spans 19 amino acids. V was clipped by 0 bases and J by 0 bases, with 19 bases between them. Using immunoSEQ multiplex PCR, the repertoire was profiled, and TCRdb retains in-frame clones only, with some absent. The sample has some 110,000 clones; more than 90% are singletons. In the case of this clone: Its matching antigen is unknown.

This specimen was unstimulated CD4+ T cells sorted from spleen or lymph node cells, taken before transplant. The receptor comes from a human donor who was the organ donor for an intestinal transplant. The V call is TRBV5-3, the J call TRBJ2-1; D is perhaps TRBD2 (6 bases). TRBV5-3 has ORF status, its function being uncertain. For the CDR3, the DNA is TGTGCCAGAAGCTTGGCCTCCGGGACTCAAAATAGCTCCTACAATGAGCAGTTCTTC. Its translation: CARSLASGTQNSSYNEQFF.